Presented here are 32 T cell receptor beta chains from one specimen sequenced in a study of T cells in women clearing cervical HPV infection. The repertoire was sequenced with immunoSEQ multiplex PCR; TCRdb's copy has only in-frame clones and lacks some. The repertoire table contains under 45,000 clones. What was sequenced was blood buffy coat. The receptor set was obtained from a woman between 18 and 70 years old with a cervical HPV16 infection that either progressed to CIN3+ or cleared (not recorded which).

The CDR3 bases that were read are TGCAGTGCATACGGGGGAGCTAGCACAGATACG. This encodes CSAYGGASTDT. The full CDR3 sequence reads CSAYGGASTDTQYF. The rearrangement uses TRBV20-1 and TRBJ2-3; TRBD2 might be the D (6 bases). The read ends 3 residues early relative to the CDR3; the germline J gene fills the gap. The CDR3 length is 14 residues. The germline V gene encodes CDR1 DFQATT and CDR2 SNEGSKA (reference sequence). The V and J ends lost 6 bases and 0 bases respectively, with 13 bases between them.

CDR3 bases read: TGTGCCAGCAGCTTCAGGGGTGGAGGGGCCAACGTC. Translation: CASSFRGGGANV. The CDR3 in full is CASSFRGGGANVLTF. The J gene is TRBJ2-6, the V gene TRBV11-2, with D maybe TRBD1 (6 bases). The CDR3 extends 3 residues past the end of the read, so its final part is completed from the germline J gene. Germline assignment: CDR1 SGHAT and CDR2 FQNNGV. CDR3 size: 15 residues. Trimming removed 3 bases at V and 4 bases at J, with 10 bases between.

The CDR3 loop reads CASSRLAGTDTQYF. The CDR3 DNA, read in part, is TGCGCCAGCAGCCGACTAGCGGGCACAGATACG. V and J are TRBV4-1 and TRBJ2-3, with 9 bases fitting TRBD2. Read data end 3 residues before the CDR3 end; the end is taken from the germline J gene. The junction had 0 bases not matched to a gene; V was cut back by 4 bases and J by 1 base. Looked up from germline, CDR1 is MGHRA and CDR2 is YSYEKL. CDR3 size: 14 residues.

As concerns this clone: Read data end 3 residues before the CDR3 end; the end is taken from the germline J gene. The chain couples TRBV7-6 to TRBJ1-5; tentatively, D is TRBD1 (5 bases). V dropped 3 bases and J dropped 6 bases, with 9 bases sitting between them. Germline-derived CDR1 and CDR2 are SGHVS and FNYEAQ. The CDR3 has 13 residues. The sequenced part of the CDR3 DNA is TGTGCCAGCAGCTTGGCAGGGCCTCAGCCC. This translates into CASSLAGPQP. The whole CDR3 is CASSLAGPQPQHF.

Regarding this clone: Sequencing ends 3 residues short of the CDR3 end; the germline J gene provides the rest. The V gene is TRBV11-3, the J gene TRBJ1-4, with 7 positions matching TRBD1. The CDR3 is made up of 14 amino acids. J gave up 5 bases and V 5 bases, and 5 bases lay outside the gene matches. The germline V gene has CDR1 SGHNT and CDR2 YENEEA. The CDR3 reads CASSPDRRNEKLFF. The sequenced CDR3 bases are TGTGCCAGCAGCCCGGACAGGAGGAATGAAAAA.

With regard to this clone: The read terminates 3 residues ahead of where the CDR3 ends, so the germline J gene completes it. This chain joins TRBV19 and TRBJ2-5, with 9 bases lining up with TRBD2. The CDR3 spans 16 residues. Germline V CDR1 and CDR2: LNHDA, SQIVND (reference sequence). Unmatched junction bases numbered 9, after V lost 3 bases and J lost 4 bases. CDR3: CASSMEGLASGETQYF. Partial CDR3 DNA: TGTGCCAGTAGTATGGAGGGACTAGCATCGGGAGAGACC. Combining the CDR3 with reference TRBV19 and TRBJ2-5 gives the whole variable domain DGGITQSPKYLFRKEGQNVTLSCEQNLNHDAMYWYRQDPGQGLRLIYYSQIVNDFQKGDIAEGYSVSREKKESFPLTVTSAQKNPTAFYLCASSMEGLASGETQYFGPGTRLLVL.

Regarding this clone: The CDR3 end falls 3 residues outside the read, so it is completed with the germline J gene. V and J are TRBV19 and TRBJ2-1, with 9 bases lining up with TRBD2. CDR1 and CDR2 from the germline V gene are LNHDA and SQIVND (reference sequence). The trim removed 5 bases at V and 0 bases at J, leaving 5 bases unmatched. The CDR3 totals 16 residues. CDR3 DNA, as far as it was read: TGTGCCAGTAGTCCTAGCGGGGCGAGCTCCTACAATGAG. It is translated as CASSPSGASSYNE. The whole CDR3 region reads CASSPSGASSYNEQFF.

Comments on this clone: The read ends 3 residues shy of where the CDR3 ends; the end is completed using the germline J gene. The chain employs TRBV2 and TRBJ1-2; D unresolved. The V end lost 8 bases, the J end lost 5 bases, and 15 bases lay between the germline ends. This CDR3 has 13 residues. Per germline, CDR1 SNHLY and CDR2 FYNNEI. The covered CDR3 bases are TGTGCCAGCCGCGGGGAGTTGGGGTATGGC. It codes for CASRGELGYG. The whole CDR3 region reads CASRGELGYGYTF.

Details on this clone: The read ends 3 residues before the CDR3 terminus; that terminus is restored from the germline J gene. This chain joins TRBV10-2 and TRBJ1-1; tentative D call: TRBD1 (5 bases). This CDR3 spans 13 amino acids. Germline CDR1 and CDR2: WSHSY and SAAADI. The DNA read from the CDR3 is TGCGCCAGCAGTGAGTCGGGGCAGTCCGGA. This encodes CASSESGQSG. The full-length CDR3 reads as CASSESGQSGAFF.

A word on this clone: The CDR3 goes on 3 residues after the read ends, and that part is filled in from the germline J gene. V and J are TRBV5-1 and TRBJ1-1; 10 positions match TRBD1. This CDR3 is built from 15 residues. The trim removed 5 bases at V and 1 base at J, leaving 5 bases unmatched. Germline CDR1 reads SGHRS; CDR2 reads YFSETQ. The sequenced part of the CDR3 DNA is TGCGCCAGCAGGCCGACAGGGGGCGCGAACACTGAA. Its translation: CASRPTGGANTE. The whole CDR3 reads CASRPTGGANTEAFF.

To note about this clone: The read falls 3 residues short of the CDR3 end, and the missing part is taken from the germline J gene. V usage is TRBV2 and J usage is TRBJ1-3, with TRBD1 identical over 10 bases. Per the germline V gene, CDR1 is SNHLY and CDR2 is FYNNEI. V lost 6 bases and J lost 4; bases outside the gene matches: 6. The CDR3 runs to 15 residues. CDR3 DNA (partial): TGTGCCAGCAGCGGGGACAGGGGTGCGGGAAACACC. Translated, it gives CASSGDRGAGNT. The CDR3 in its entirety is CASSGDRGAGNTIYF.

Worth noting for this clone: The missing CDR3 end, 3 residues past where the read stops, is filled in from the germline J gene. The V call is TRBV19, the J call TRBJ1-1; TRBD1 agrees at 11 bases. The V segment lost 5 bases and the J segment 3 bases; nucleotides outside the gene matches: 8. The CDR3 sequence is 16 residues long. CDR1 and CDR2 from the germline V gene are LNHDA and SQIVND (reference sequence). The covered CDR3 bases are TGTGCCAGTAGTCCCATGGACAGGGGGCGGGACACTGAA. It codes for CASSPMDRGRDTE. The entire CDR3 reads CASSPMDRGRDTEAFF.

As for this clone: The CDR3 end lies 3 residues beyond the end of the read and is filled in from the germline J gene. The V and J genes are TRBV20-1 and TRBJ1-2, with TRBD1 matching over 9 bases. Germline CDR1 and CDR2: DFQATT and SNEGSKA (reference sequence). This CDR3 is built from 13 residues. The V gene end was trimmed by 3 bases and the J gene end by 6 bases; junction bases not matched to a gene: 5. The DNA read from the CDR3 is TGCAGTGCTAGTTCGGACAGGGGTAATGGC. This translates into CSASSDRGNG. The CDR3 in full is CSASSDRGNGYTF.

A word on this clone: The read ends 3 residues before the CDR3 terminus; that terminus is restored from the germline J gene. The chain couples TRBV7-3 to TRBJ2-2; TRBD2 matches 11 bases. From germline, CDR1 is SGHTA and CDR2 FQGTGA. V shed 3 bases and J 3 bases; nucleotides not matched to a gene: 3. The CDR3 has 16 amino acids. Here the CDR3 reads CASSFSGGADTGELFF. CDR3 bases read: TGTGCCAGCAGCTTTAGCGGGGGGGCCGACACCGGGGAG.

Notes on this clone: The read terminates 3 residues ahead of where the CDR3 ends, so the germline J gene completes it. The chain carries TRBV2 and TRBJ1-2; TRBD1 aligns across 7 bases. This CDR3 contains 14 residues. Germline CDR1 reads SNHLY; CDR2 reads FYNNEI. The J segment lost 2 bases and the V segment lost 7 bases, leaving 7 bases of the junction unmatched. CDR3 sequence: CASTFPGQNYGYTF. The CDR3 DNA, read in part, is TGTGCCAGCACTTTCCCGGGACAGAACTATGGC.

In regard to this clone: The CDR3 goes on 3 residues after the read ends, and that part is filled in from the germline J gene. The chain is built from TRBV24-1 and TRBJ1-6; TRBD1 might be the D (5 bases). This CDR3 is built from 17 residues. Trimming cost V 9 bases and J 2 bases, with 19 bases left between them. Germline V gene sequence: CDR1 KGHDR, CDR2 SFDVKD. Here the CDR3 reads CATPGQGVEAYNSPLHF. CDR3 DNA (partial): TGTGCCACCCCCGGGCAGGGAGTTGAGGCCTATAATTCACCC.

As to this clone: Coverage ceases 3 residues before the CDR3 finishes, and the germline J gene fills in the end. This rearrangement joins TRBV4-1 to TRBJ2-3; the match to TRBD2 covers 14 bases. Germline assignment: CDR1 MGHRA and CDR2 YSYEKL. Losses at the gene ends were 5 bases for V and 5 bases for J; bases not matched to a gene: 6. The CDR3 sequence is 16 residues long. This chain's CDR3 is CASSSRLAGGEDTQYF. The DNA read from the CDR3 is TGCGCCAGCAGCTCCCGACTAGCGGGGGGGGAAGATACG.

A note on this clone: The read gets to within 3 residues of the CDR3 end, and the germline J gene fills in the rest. The rearrangement joins TRBV19 to TRBJ2-2; the D gene is possibly TRBD2 (7 bases). Germline V gives CDR1 LNHDA, CDR2 SQIVND (reference sequence). The CDR3 spans 20 residues. V was cut by 4 bases and J by 5 bases, with 29 bases left in between. CDR3 DNA, as far as it was read: TGTGCCAGTAGTAAGGGGGGGGCTCGGGAAGTACCTCCGGGGACCGGGGAG. This codes for CASSKGGAREVPPGTGE. The complete CDR3 reads CASSKGGAREVPPGTGELFF. Full variable domain (missing parts from reference TRBV19 and TRBJ2-2): DGGITQSPKYLFRKEGQNVTLSCEQNLNHDAMYWYRQDPGQGLRLIYYSQIVNDFQKGDIAEGYSVSREKKESFPLTVTSAQKNPTAFYLCASSKGGAREVPPGTGELFFGEGSRLTVL.

With regard to this clone: The read falls 3 residues short of the CDR3 end, and the missing part is taken from the germline J gene. V gene TRBV27 combines with J gene TRBJ2-5; D call uncertain. The CDR3 is 13 amino acids. CDR1 is MNHEY, CDR2 SMNVEV, per germline (reference sequence). Trimming shortened V by 10 bases and J by 3 bases, and 15 bases separated the two germline ends. The sequenced CDR3 bases are TGTGCCACCCGATGGTCAGGAGAAGAGACC. It yields the protein CATRWSGEET. Given in full, the CDR3 is CATRWSGEETQYF.

On this clone itself: The CDR3 end is not reached by the read, which stops 3 residues before it; the germline J gene fills it in. The chain uses TRBV6-7 and TRBJ1-1, with D perhaps matching TRBD1 (5 bases). TRBV6-7 is an open reading frame whose function is uncertain. The length of the CDR3 is 15 residues. Trimming took off 7 bases at V and 3 bases at J, with 18 bases between the two ends. CDR3 DNA, as far as it was read: TGTGCCAGCATCGGTACAGGTAAAGGCGACACTGAA. It translates to CASIGTGKGDTE. The complete CDR3 sequence is CASIGTGKGDTEAFF.

Here the CDR3 reads CASSFGRTPTDTQYF. The DNA read from the CDR3 is TGTGCCAGCAGCTTCGGTAGAACCCCCACAGATACG. The V and J genes are TRBV7-8 and TRBJ2-3; D remains unclear. The missing CDR3 end, 3 residues past where the read stops, is filled in from the germline J gene. Germline assignment: CDR1 SGHVS and CDR2 FQNEAQ. This CDR3 has 15 residues. With 3 bases removed from V and 2 bases from J, the gap between germline ends came to 12 bases.

About this clone: The read ends 3 residues early relative to the CDR3; the germline J gene fills the gap. V is TRBV10-1 and J is TRBJ2-5; possibly TRBD1 for D (8 bases). Trimming took 5 bases from V and 0 from J, leaving 13 bases between them. The CDR3 extends over 15 amino acids. Germline V gives CDR1 WNHNN, CDR2 SYGVQD (reference sequence). The sequenced part of the CDR3 DNA is TGCGCCAGCAGTCCACAGGGGGGGAACCAAGAGACC. It encodes CASSPQGGNQET. The whole CDR3 sequence reads CASSPQGGNQETQYF.

Regarding this clone: The CDR3 end lies 3 residues beyond the end of the read and is filled in from the germline J gene. V and J are TRBV20-1 and TRBJ2-5; weak D call: TRBD1 (6 bases). This CDR3 is built from 12 residues. Germline values: CDR1 DFQATT, CDR2 SNEGSKA (reference sequence). The V end lost 5 bases, the J end lost 5 bases, and 12 bases lay between the germline ends. The sequenced part of the CDR3 DNA is TGCAGTGCTTTACAGGGTTTGGAGACC. It encodes CSALQGLET. The whole CDR3 sequence reads CSALQGLETQYF.

Comment on this clone: The read gets to within 3 residues of the CDR3 end, and the germline J gene fills in the rest. V gene TRBV12-3 or TRBV12-4 combines with J gene TRBJ1-1; D is ambiguous. Between the trimmed V and J ends, which lost 3 bases and 3 bases, there was a span of 8 bases. The CDR3 is 13 residues long. The CDR3 sequence: CASSLSLYTEAFF. Partial CDR3 DNA: TGTGCCAGCAGTTTGAGCCTTTACACTGAA.

Regarding this clone: The read ends 3 residues shy of where the CDR3 ends; the end is completed using the germline J gene. The rearrangement links TRBV7-8 to TRBJ1-2, with a possible D match to TRBD1 (5 bases). CDR1 is SGHVS and CDR2 is FQNEAQ in the germline V gene. There are 17 residues in the CDR3. V was shortened by 0 bases and J by 4 bases, with 18 bases between the two germline ends. The DNA read from the CDR3 is TGTGCCAGCAGCTTAGCGGTTTTAGGGGCCGGGGGCTATGGC. As protein: CASSLAVLGAGGYG. The complete CDR3 sequence is CASSLAVLGAGGYGYTF.

CDR3 region: CASSAVAGTQETQYF. The sequenced part of the CDR3 DNA is TGTGCCAGCAGTGCGGTAGCGGGGACCCAAGAGACC. The chain joins TRBV6-4 to TRBJ2-5; 8 nucleotides match TRBD2. The CDR3 is cut off 3 residues early in the read; its end comes from the germline J gene. The CDR3 runs to 15 residues. The junction had 5 bases not matched to a gene; V was cut back by 4 bases and J by 1 base. Germline CDR1 MRHNA, CDR2 SNTAGT.

As for this clone: The CDR3 end lies 3 residues beyond the end of the read and is filled in from the germline J gene. The genes are TRBV2 and TRBJ1-2; 8 bases are a match to TRBD1. Losses at the gene ends were 7 bases for V and 3 bases for J; bases not matched to a gene: 16. The CDR3 runs to 17 residues. CDR1 and CDR2 (germline): SNHLY, FYNNEI. The part of the CDR3 DNA that was read is TGTGCCAGCATGCGCGGGCCAGGGGGCGAAAGGGACTATGGC. It specifies CASMRGPGGERDYG. The complete CDR3 protein is CASMRGPGGERDYGYTF.

In the case of this clone: Read data end 3 residues before the CDR3 end; the end is taken from the germline J gene. The rearrangement uses TRBV2 and TRBJ2-5; 14 positions match TRBD2. The CDR3 is made up of 18 amino acids. V shed 5 bases and J 2 bases; nucleotides not matched to a gene: 10. The V gene's germline CDR1 is SNHLY and CDR2 FYNNEI. The sequenced part of the CDR3 DNA is TGTGCCAGCAGTATCACCGGGACTAGCGGGGGTTATCAAGAGACC. Protein product: CASSITGTSGGYQET. The full CDR3 protein is CASSITGTSGGYQETQYF.

CDR3 DNA, as far as it was read: TGCAGTGCTAGCCAAGGGACAGGGGCGGATACG. Its translation is CSASQGTGADT. The CDR3 in its entirety is CSASQGTGADTQYF. The genes are TRBV20-1 and TRBJ2-3; 10 positions agree with TRBD1. The DNA ends 3 residues before the CDR3 does, and the rest of the CDR3 is filled in from the germline J gene. J gave up 6 bases and V 3 bases, and 6 bases lay outside the gene matches. The CDR3 is made up of 14 amino acids. Germline V gene sequence: CDR1 DFQATT, CDR2 SNEGSKA (reference sequence).

A remark on this clone: The read finishes 3 residues shy of the CDR3 end, and the germline J gene is used to complete it. The chain employs TRBV14 and TRBJ2-5, with 7 bases aligning to TRBD2. The CDR3 covers 15 residues. Per germline, CDR1 SGHDN and CDR2 FVKESK. V was clipped by 0 bases and J by 5 bases; unmatched bases: 6. The covered CDR3 bases are TGTGCCAGCAGCCAAGATTACGGGGGGTCGGAGACC. This gives the protein CASSQDYGGSET. The whole CDR3 sequence reads CASSQDYGGSETQYF.

Note on this clone: The read finishes 3 residues shy of the CDR3 end, and the germline J gene is used to complete it. The rearrangement links TRBV6-1 to TRBJ2-7; TRBD1 agrees at 11 bases. There are 15 residues in the CDR3. Germline-derived CDR1 and CDR2 are MNHNS and SASEGT. The J segment lost 1 base and the V segment lost 4 bases, leaving 3 bases of the junction unmatched. CDR3 region: CASSGGTGGSYEQYF. CDR3 bases read: TGTGCCAGCAGTGGGGGGACAGGGGGGTCCTACGAG.

Worth noting for this clone: The sequence runs out 3 residues before the end of the CDR3; the remainder is reconstructed from the germline J gene. The rearrangement links TRBV7-3 to TRBJ1-1, with TRBD1 matching 8 bases. The trim removed 5 bases at V and 5 bases at J, leaving 10 bases unmatched. CDR1 and CDR2 (germline): SGHTA, FQGTGA. The CDR3 runs 15 residues. The CDR3 bases that were read are TGTGCCAGCAGCGTGACAGGGGTGAAACGGACTGAA. Translation gives CASSVTGVKRTE. The complete CDR3 reads CASSVTGVKRTEAFF.